This TCR beta chain is from a study of blood T cell repertoires in COVID-19. For the study at large: Collection of acute and convalescent COVID-19 samples took place in the United States, Italy and Spain. The analysed material was cDNA or gDNA that came from T cells, B-cell-depleted T cells, or PBMCs.

Donors were grouped by their self-reported clinical history. Original data processing: Amplification from reference gene primers served as the basis for estimated nucleated cell counts. The data were produced by immunoSEQ multiplex PCR, yet TCRdb's version contains in-frame clones alone and is incomplete. D and trimming were read from the DNA, whereas the V and J calls and clone size are those reported in that table. This table has 150,000 to 200,000 clones, 70% to 90% appearing once. Looked up from germline, CDR1 is LGHDT and CDR2 is YNNKEL (reference sequence). The CDR3 totals 16 residues. V lost 0 bases and J 0 bases, leaving 10 bases between the germline ends.

The sample comprised PBMCs or T cells enriched from blood (not recorded which). The chain uses TRBV3-1 (or the pseudogene TRBV3-2) and TRBJ2-3; D perhaps matches TRBD2 (5 bases). The clonotype was recovered from a woman between 18 and 30 years old who had recovered from COVID-19. The CDR3 loop reads CASSQDLGLSTDTQYF. The CDR3 bases are TGTGCCAGCAGCCAAGATCTCGGACTTAGCACAGATACGCAGTATTTT.